This is a list of T cell receptor beta chains from one sample in a study of regulatory dendritic cells for organ transplantation. Profiling relied on immunoSEQ multiplex PCR, and the TCRdb table lists in-frame clones only, not all of them. The table lists roughly 23,000 clones, about 85% of them singletons, with 0.2% to 0.3% in the top ten. The antigens of these receptors remain unknown. Sequencing input: naive CD4+ T cells from blood cultured with dendritic cells. Receptors were obtained from a human donor in good health. Both conserved end residues are part of each CDR3. Fields, in order: V gene, J gene, clone size, D gene, CDR3 DNA, CDR3 protein. A D gene is named only where the DNA matches it firmly. Not all rows give a size; the values are once, few, many and, for expanded clones, a class.

TRBV29-1	TRBJ2-1	few	-	TGCAGCGTTGACCGGGGAGGAGGTGAGCAGTTCTTC	CSVDRGGGEQFF
TRBV28	TRBJ1-5	-	-	TGTGCCAGCAGGTCGGCGGAGGATTGGGAGCCCCAGCATTTT	CASRSAEDWEPQHF
TRBV6-5	TRBJ2-1	-	-	TGTGCCAGCAGCAGAGGGACACGAAGATACAATGAGCAGTTCTTC	CASSRGTRRYNEQFF
TRBV2	TRBJ2-7	-	-	TGTGCCAGCAGTGATCCCCCGCGGTACGAGCAGTACTTC	CASSDPPRYEQYF
TRBV5-4	TRBJ2-5	-	TRBD2	TGTGCCAGCAGCTCCTTTGGCGGGGGGGCAGAGACCCAGTACTTC	CASSSFGGGAETQYF
TRBV7-8	TRBJ1-1	-	-	TGTGCCAGCAGCTCGTCAGTTATGAACACTGAAGCTTTCTTT	CASSSSVMNTEAFF
TRBV11-2	TRBJ1-1	-	TRBD1	TGTGCCAGCAGCTCGATAGACAGGGGGAACACTGAAGCTTTCTTT	CASSSIDRGNTEAFF
TRBV9	TRBJ2-7	once	-	TGTGCCAGCAGCGTATTCGAGGGCTTCGGCGAGCAGTACTTC	CASSVFEGFGEQYF
TRBV10-3	TRBJ1-2	few	-	TGTGCCATCAGTGGAGGGGATAACTATGGCTACACCTTC	CAISGGDNYGYTF
TRBV11-3	TRBJ2-2	-	-	TGTGCCAGCAGCCCTTATCCGGGAACGAACACCGGGGAGCTGTTTTTT	CASSPYPGTNTGELFF
TRBV6-5	TRBJ2-1	-	-	TGTGCCAGCAGTTACTCGTACATGGTGGCTAGCAATGAGCAGTTCTTC	CASSYSYMVASNEQFF
TRBV6-5	TRBJ1-1	-	TRBD1	TGTGCCAGCAGTTACTCTAGGCAGGGGGGCACTGAAGCTTTCTTT	CASSYSRQGGTEAFF
TRBV5-8	TRBJ2-2	-	-	TGTGCCAGCAGCTTGGTCGGCGTGGAGCTGTTTTTT	CASSLVGVELFF
TRBV18	TRBJ1-5	-	-	TGTGCCAGCTCACCAACACAGGGTAACAATCAGCCCCAGCATTTT	CASSPTQGNNQPQHF
TRBV18	TRBJ2-7	-	-	TGTGCCAGCTCCCCAGGGACCGTCTCCTACGAGCAGTACTTC	CASSPGTVSYEQYF
TRBV6-6	TRBJ2-5	-	TRBD1	TGTGCCAGCAGTTATGGAGACAGGGCGAGACAAGAGACCCAGTACTTC	CASSYGDRARQETQYF
TRBV5-1	TRBJ2-1	once	-	TGCGCCAGCAGCTTGGCCTCAGTTAGCTCCTACAATGAGCAGTTCTTC	CASSLASVSSYNEQFF
TRBV18	TRBJ2-7	-	-	TGTGCCAGCCAACCTAAGCAGGGCGACGAGCAGTACTTC	CASQPKQGDEQYF
TRBV7-7	TRBJ2-4	-	-	TGTGCTAGCAGCTTAACTTTACAAGGCATTCAGTACTTC	CASSLTLQGIQYF
TRBV28	TRBJ1-1	-	-	TGTGCCAGCAGTTTTATGGAAAAAGCTTTCTTT	CASSFMEKAFF
TRBV7-2	TRBJ1-5	few	-	TGTGCCAGCAGCGAGTACAGGGAGAATCAGCCCCAGCATTTT	CASSEYRENQPQHF
TRBV5-1	TRBJ1-5	once	-	TGCGCCAGCAGCTTGTCGGATGGTGATCAGCCCCAGCATTTT	CASSLSDGDQPQHF
TRBV7-2	TRBJ1-1	-	-	TGTGCCAGCAGCCCGGAACAGGGTATCCCCACTGAAGCTTTCTTT	CASSPEQGIPTEAFF
TRBV19	TRBJ2-7	-	-	TGTGCCAGTAGTAGCAGGGGTGGGGACGACGAGCAGTACTTC	CASSSRGGDDEQYF
TRBV30	TRBJ1-2	-	TRBD1	TGTGCCTGGAGTGTAACGCGGACAGGTCCTAACTATGGCTACACCTTC	CAWSVTRTGPNYGYTF